This paragraph reports one T cell receptor (beta chain). Germline CDR1 SGHDT, CDR2 YYEEEE. CDR3 size: 16 residues. Losses at the gene ends were 3 bases for V and 10 bases for J; bases not matched to a gene: 12. Study processing details: Nucleated cell number was recorded as an estimate derived from reference gene primer amplification. Only in-frame clones appear in the TCRdb table, and some are missing; sequencing was by immunoSEQ multiplex PCR. That table supplies the V and J calls and clone size; D and trimming were determined from the DNA. The sample gives under 250,000 clones, roughly 87% of which show up once; roughly 3% is in the top ten. This sample was included in a study of blood T cell repertoires in COVID-19. The wider study: Researchers got acute and convalescent COVID-19 samples from the United States, Italy and Spain. In each case, the material was cDNA or gDNA derived from T cells, B-cell-depleted T cells, or PBMCs.

This clonotype originated in a man aged 18 to 30 with active or convalescent COVID-19. This chain joins TRBV5-6 and TRBJ1-6; TRBD1 aligns across 8 bases. The sample comprised peripheral blood. CDR3 DNA sequence: TGTGCCAGCAGCTGGAGGACAGGGTTTTTCTCCTCACCCCTCCACTTT. The encoded protein is CASSWRTGFFSSPLHF.